The present entry profiles one T cell receptor beta chain with its context. MiXCR, applied by TCRdb to the RT-PCR reads, yields one record per CDR3 protein. The sample holds roughly 780,000 distinct CDR3 sequences, around a sixth seen once. CDR1 is GTSNPN, CDR2 SVGIG, per germline (reference sequence). Trimming took off 3 bases at V and 5 bases at J, with 8 bases between the two ends. CDR3 length: 12 residues. This sample was included in a study of response to subunit inactivated influenza vaccine. The clonotype was recovered from a man aged 50 or older who received an inactivated influenza vaccine. The sample consisted of PBMCs from blood, taken roughly 5 days after vaccination. The gene calls are TRBV30 and TRBJ2-1; D gene unclear. In DNA, the CDR3 is TGTGCCTGGAGCCCCCTACACAATGAGCAGTTCTTC. This gives the protein CAWSPLHNEQFF.